Sequencing of this TCR beta chain was carried out in a study of molecular identifiers for immune sequencing clone quantification. MiXCR, applied by TCRdb to the PCR reads, yields one record per CDR3 protein. This sample has some 100,000 distinct CDR3 sequences, with 36% found just once. It was from around 20,000 to 990,000 sorted cells, with 10%, 30% or 50% RNA, that naive CD8 libraries came. Sample: naive CD8+ T cells from blood, with Jurkat cell RNA spiked in. Specified subset: FACS-sorted CD8+CD4-CCR7+CD45RA+ naive T cells. This clonotype was sampled from a human donor in good health. Some libraries in this study had Jurkat cell RNA spiked in.

CDR3 sequence reads: CASSLGRSDEQFF. The CDR3 bases are TGTGCCAGCAGCTTGGGCCGATCCGATGAGCAGTTCTTC. V usage is TRBV5-6 and J usage is TRBJ2-1; D is unresolved. Trimming removed 0 bases from V and 8 bases from J, with 9 bases in between. The CDR3 is 13 residues long. Germline V gives CDR1 SGHDT, CDR2 YYEEEE.